The clone carrying this T cell receptor beta chain has ten or more counts. The assay was immunoSEQ multiplex PCR, and TCRdb's table has in-frame clones only and misses some. The data show under 170,000 clones, with more than 80% seen just once and 2.2% held by the top ten. These data originate in a study of blood T cell repertoires in COVID-19. Germline-derived CDR1 and CDR2 are SEHNR and FQNEAQ (reference sequence). The CDR3 has 19 residues. V was pared by 4 bases and J by 7 bases, with 20 bases of the junction left unmatched. This chain uses TRBV7-9 with TRBJ2-1; TRBD1 aligns across 9 bases. The TCR comes from a man between 65 and 85 years old with acute or convalescent COVID-19. The sample comprised peripheral blood. The CDR3 DNA follows: TGTGCCAGCAGCTCAGACAGGGGGTCTGGGCGGAACTTGATAAATGAGCAGTTCTTC. This codes for CASSSDRGSGRNLINEQFF.